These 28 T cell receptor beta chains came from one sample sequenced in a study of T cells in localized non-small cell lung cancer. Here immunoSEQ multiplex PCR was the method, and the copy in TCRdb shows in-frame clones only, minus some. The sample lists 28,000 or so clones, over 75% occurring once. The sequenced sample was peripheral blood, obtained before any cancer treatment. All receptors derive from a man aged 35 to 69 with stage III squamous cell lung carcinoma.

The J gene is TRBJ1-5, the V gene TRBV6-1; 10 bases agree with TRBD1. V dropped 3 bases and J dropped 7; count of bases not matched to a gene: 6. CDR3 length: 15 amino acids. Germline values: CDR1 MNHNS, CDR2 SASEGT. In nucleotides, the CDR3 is TGTGCCAGCAGTGAGGGACAGGGGAGGACGCAGCCCCAGCATTTT. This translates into CASSEGQGRTQPQHF.

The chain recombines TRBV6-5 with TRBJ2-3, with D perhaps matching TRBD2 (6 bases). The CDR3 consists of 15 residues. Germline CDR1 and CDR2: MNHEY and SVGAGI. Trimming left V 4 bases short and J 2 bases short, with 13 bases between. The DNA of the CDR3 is TGTGCCAGCAGTTCGACGGGGGAAGTCACAGATACGCAGTATTTT. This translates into CASSSTGEVTDTQYF.

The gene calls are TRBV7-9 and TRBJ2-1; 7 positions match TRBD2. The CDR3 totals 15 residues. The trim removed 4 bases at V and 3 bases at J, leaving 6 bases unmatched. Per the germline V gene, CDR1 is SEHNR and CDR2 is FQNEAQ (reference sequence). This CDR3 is CASSSVTGGYNEQFF. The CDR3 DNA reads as TGTGCCAGCAGCTCGGTGACGGGGGGCTACAATGAGCAGTTCTTC. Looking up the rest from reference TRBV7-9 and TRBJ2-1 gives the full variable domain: DTGVSQNPRHKITKRGQNVTFRCDPISEHNRLYWYRQTLGQGPEFLTYFQNEAQLEKSRLLSDRFSAERPKGSFSTLEIQRTEQGDSAMYLCASSSVTGGYNEQFFGPGTRLTVL.

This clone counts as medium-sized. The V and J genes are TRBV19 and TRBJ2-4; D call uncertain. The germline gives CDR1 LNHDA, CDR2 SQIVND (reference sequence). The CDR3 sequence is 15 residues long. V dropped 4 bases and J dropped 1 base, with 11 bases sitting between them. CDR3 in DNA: TGTGCCAGTAGTAAACAAGGGAAGGCCAAAAACATTCAGTACTTC. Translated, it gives CASSKQGKAKNIQYF.

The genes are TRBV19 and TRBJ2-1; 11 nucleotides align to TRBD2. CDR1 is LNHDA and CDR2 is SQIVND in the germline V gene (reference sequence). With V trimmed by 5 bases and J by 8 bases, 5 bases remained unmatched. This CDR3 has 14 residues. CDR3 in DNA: TGTGCCAGTAGTCCTAGCGGGAGGATCGATGAGCAGTTCTTC. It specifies CASSPSGRIDEQFF.

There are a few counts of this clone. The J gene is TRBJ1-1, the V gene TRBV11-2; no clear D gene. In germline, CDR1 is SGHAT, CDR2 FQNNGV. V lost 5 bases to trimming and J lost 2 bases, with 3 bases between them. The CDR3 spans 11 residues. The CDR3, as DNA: TGTGCCAGCAGCCCAAACACTGAAGCTTTCTTT. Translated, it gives CASSPNTEAFF.

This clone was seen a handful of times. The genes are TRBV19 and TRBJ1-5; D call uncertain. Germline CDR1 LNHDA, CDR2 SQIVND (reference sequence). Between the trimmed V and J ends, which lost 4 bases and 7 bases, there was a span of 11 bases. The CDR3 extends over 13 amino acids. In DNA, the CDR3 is TGTGCCAGTAGTACACCCCCGGGGCAGCCCCAGCATTTT. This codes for CASSTPPGQPQHF.

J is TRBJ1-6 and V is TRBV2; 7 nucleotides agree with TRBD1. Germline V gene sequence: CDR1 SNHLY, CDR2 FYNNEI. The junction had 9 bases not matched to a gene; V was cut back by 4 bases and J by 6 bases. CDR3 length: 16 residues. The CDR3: CASSVGQPGSNSPLHF. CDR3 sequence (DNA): TGTGCCAGCAGTGTGGGACAGCCGGGATCTAATTCACCCCTCCACTTT.

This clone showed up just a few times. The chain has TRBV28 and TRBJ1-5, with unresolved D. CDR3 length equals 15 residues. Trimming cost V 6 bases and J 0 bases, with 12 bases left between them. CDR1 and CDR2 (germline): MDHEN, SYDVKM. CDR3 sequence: CASRAGSLSNQPQHF. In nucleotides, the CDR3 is TGTGCCAGCAGAGCCGGGTCCCTTAGCAATCAGCCCCAGCATTTT.

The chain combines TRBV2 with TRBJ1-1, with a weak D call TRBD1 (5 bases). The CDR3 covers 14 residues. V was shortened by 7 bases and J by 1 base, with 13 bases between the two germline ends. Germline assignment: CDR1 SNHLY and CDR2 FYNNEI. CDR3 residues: CASKRWGRNTEAFF. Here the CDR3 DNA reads TGTGCCAGCAAGCGGTGGGGCAGGAACACTGAAGCTTTCTTT. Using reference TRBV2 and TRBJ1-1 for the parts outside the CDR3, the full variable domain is EPEVTQTPSHQVTQMGQEVILRCVPISNHLYFYWYRQILGQKVEFLVSFYNNEISEKSEIFDDQFSVERPDGSNFTLKIRSTKLEDSAMYFCASKRWGRNTEAFFGQGTRLTVV.

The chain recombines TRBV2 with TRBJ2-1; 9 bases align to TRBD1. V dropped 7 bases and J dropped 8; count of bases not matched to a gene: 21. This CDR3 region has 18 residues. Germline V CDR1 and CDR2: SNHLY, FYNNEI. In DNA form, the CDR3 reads TGTGCCAGCAAAGAGGGACAGGGAGGGGGTACGGGCATCTATGAGCAGTTCTTC. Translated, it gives CASKEGQGGGTGIYEQFF.

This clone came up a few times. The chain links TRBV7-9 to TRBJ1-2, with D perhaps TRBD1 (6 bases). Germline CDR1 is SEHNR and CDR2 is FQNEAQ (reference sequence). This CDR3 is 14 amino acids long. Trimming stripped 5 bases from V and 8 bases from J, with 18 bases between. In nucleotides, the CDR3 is TGTGCCAGCAGCCAAGGCCCTTTCGGGGGCGGCTACACCTTC. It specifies CASSQGPFGGGYTF.

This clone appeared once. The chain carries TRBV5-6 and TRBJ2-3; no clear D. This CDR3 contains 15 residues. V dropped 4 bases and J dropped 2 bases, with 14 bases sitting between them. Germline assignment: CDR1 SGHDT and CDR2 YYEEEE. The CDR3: CASSRYPLVTDTQYF. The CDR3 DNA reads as TGTGCCAGCAGCCGTTACCCTCTAGTCACAGATACGCAGTATTTT.

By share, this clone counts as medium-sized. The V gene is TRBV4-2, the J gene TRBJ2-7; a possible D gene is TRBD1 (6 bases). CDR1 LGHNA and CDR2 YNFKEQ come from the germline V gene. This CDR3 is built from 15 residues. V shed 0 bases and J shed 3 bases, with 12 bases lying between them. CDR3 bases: TGTGCCAGCAGCCAAGACGGGACATTTAACTACGAGCAGTACTTC. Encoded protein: CASSQDGTFNYEQYF.

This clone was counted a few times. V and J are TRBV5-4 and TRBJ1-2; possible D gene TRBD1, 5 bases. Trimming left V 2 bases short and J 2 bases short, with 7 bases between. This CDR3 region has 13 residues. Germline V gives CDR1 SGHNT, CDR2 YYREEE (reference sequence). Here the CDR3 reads CASSFGGNYGYTF. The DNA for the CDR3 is TGTGCCAGCAGCTTTGGGGGGAACTATGGCTACACCTTC.

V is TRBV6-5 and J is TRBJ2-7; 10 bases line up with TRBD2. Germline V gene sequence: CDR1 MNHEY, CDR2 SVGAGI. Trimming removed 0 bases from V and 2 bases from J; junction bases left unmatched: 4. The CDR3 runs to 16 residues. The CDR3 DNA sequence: TGTGCCAGCAGTTACTCCATAGCGGGAGGACCCTACGAGCAGTACTTC. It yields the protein CASSYSIAGGPYEQYF.

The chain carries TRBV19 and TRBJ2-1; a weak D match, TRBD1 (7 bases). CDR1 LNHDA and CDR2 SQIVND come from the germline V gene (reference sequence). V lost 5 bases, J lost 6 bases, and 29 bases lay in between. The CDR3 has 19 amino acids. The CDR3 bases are TGTGCCAGTAGTCCGGGACAGACAGGTTGGGACTCAGACGTCAATGAGCAGTTCTTC. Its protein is CASSPGQTGWDSDVNEQFF. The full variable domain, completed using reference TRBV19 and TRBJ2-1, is DGGITQSPKYLFRKEGQNVTLSCEQNLNHDAMYWYRQDPGQGLRLIYYSQIVNDFQKGDIAEGYSVSREKKESFPLTVTSAQKNPTAFYLCASSPGQTGWDSDVNEQFFGPGTRLTVL.

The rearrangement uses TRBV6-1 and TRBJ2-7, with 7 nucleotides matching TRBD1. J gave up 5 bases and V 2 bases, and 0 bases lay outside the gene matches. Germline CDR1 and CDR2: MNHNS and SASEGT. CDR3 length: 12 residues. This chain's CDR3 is CASSEQGDEQYV. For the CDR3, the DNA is TGTGCCAGCAGTGAACAGGGGGACGAGCAGTACGTC.

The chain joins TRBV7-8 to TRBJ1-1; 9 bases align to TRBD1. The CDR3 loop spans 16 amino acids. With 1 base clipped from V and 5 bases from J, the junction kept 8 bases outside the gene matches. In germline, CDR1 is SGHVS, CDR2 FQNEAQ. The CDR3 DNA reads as TGTGCCAGCAGCTTAGGGTGGAGACAGGGGGTGACTGAAGCTTTCTTT. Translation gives CASSLGWRQGVTEAFF.

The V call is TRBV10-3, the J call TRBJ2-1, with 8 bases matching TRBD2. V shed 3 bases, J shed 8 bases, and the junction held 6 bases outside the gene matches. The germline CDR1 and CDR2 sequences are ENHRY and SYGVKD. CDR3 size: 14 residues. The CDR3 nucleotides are TGTGCCATCAGTGAAAACGGGAGGGCCGATGAGCAGTTCTTC. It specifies CAISENGRADEQFF.

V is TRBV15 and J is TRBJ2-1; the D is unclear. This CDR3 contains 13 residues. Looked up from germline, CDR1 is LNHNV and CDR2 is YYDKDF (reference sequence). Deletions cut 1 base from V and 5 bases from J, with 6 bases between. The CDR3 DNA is TGTGCCACCAGCAGAGTCGACGACAATGAGCAGTTCTTC. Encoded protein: CATSRVDDNEQFF.

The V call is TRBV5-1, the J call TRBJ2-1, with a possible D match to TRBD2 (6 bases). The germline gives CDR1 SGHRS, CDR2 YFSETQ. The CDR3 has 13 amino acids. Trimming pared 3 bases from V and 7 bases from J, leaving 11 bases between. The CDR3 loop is CASSSGAGNEQFF. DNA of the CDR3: TGCGCCAGCAGCTCAGGCGCGGGGAATGAGCAGTTCTTC.

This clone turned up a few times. CDR3 in amino acids: CASSGGGAAYEQYF. The CDR3 DNA follows: TGCGCCAGCAGTGGAGGGGGCGCAGCCTACGAGCAGTACTTC. The chain links TRBV10-1 to TRBJ2-7; 7 bases fit TRBD1. Germline CDR1 and CDR2: WNHNN and SYGVQD (reference sequence). This CDR3 is 14 amino acids long. J was trimmed by 2 bases and V by 4 bases; bases with no gene match: 5.

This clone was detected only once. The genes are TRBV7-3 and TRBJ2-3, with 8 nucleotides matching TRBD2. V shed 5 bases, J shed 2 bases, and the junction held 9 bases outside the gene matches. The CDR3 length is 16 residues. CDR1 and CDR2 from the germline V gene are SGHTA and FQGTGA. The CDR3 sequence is CASSRSGGGITDTQYF. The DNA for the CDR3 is TGTGCCAGCAGCCGATCGGGCGGGGGGATCACAGATACGCAGTATTTT.

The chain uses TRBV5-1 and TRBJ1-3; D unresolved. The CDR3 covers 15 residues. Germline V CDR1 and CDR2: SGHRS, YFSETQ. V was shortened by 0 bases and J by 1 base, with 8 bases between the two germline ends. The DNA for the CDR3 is TGCGCCAGCAGCTTGGACGGATATTCTGGAAACACCATATATTTT. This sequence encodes CASSLDGYSGNTIYF.

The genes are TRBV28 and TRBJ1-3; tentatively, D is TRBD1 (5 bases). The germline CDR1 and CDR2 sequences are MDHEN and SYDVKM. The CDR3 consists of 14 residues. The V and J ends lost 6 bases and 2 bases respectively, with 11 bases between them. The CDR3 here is CASSPGTTGNTIYF. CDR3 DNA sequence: TGTGCCAGCAGCCCCGGGACGACTGGAAACACCATATATTTT.

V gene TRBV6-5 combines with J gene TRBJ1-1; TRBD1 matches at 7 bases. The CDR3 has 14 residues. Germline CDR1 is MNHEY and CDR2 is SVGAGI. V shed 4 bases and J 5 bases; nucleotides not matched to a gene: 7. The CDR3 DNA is TGTGCCAGCAGTTTGATACAGGGGTGGACTGAAGCTTTCTTT. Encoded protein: CASSLIQGWTEAFF.

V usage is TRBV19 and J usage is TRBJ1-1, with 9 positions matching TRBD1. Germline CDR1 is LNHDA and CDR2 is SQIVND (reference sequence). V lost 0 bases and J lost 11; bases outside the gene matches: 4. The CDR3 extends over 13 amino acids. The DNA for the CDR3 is TGTGCCAGTAGTATAGAACGGGACAGGGCCGCTTTCTTT. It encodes CASSIERDRAAFF.